This T cell receptor beta chain was retrieved from a study of T cell responses to AZD1222 COVID-19 vaccine (dated by TCRdb to the early 2020s). A note on the overall study: TCR sequencing was performed for about 250 trial participants, of whom roughly 200 were given two doses of AZD1222 and around 26 were given two doses of MenACWY control vaccine. Trial participants were enrolled into age subgroups of 18-55, 56-69 and 70-plus years, which contained around 150, 29 and 61 TCR-sequenced participants, respectively.

Results and caveats for the whole study, not just this receptor: Participants were mostly white British and included more females than males, and it was suggested by the authors that clonal diversity may have been underestimated. The 56-69-year group was small, and its depth increase did not reach significance, likely because of low power. Because no samples from the day 14 peak response were available, repertoires could be characterized only after the peak T cell response. Conclusions about previously exposed vaccinees are limited, since just six or seven AZD1222 recipients were seropositive for SARS-CoV-2 at baseline. A significant rise in spike-specific TCR breadth and depth was observed after two AZD1222 doses relative to day 0 and relative to MenACWY recipients. Epitopes outside the regions mutated in the B.1.351 and B.1.1.7 variants were reportedly recognized by nearly half of the unique spike-specific TCRs. The whole spike protein was spanned by vaccine-associated CD4 TCRs, and dominant responses were seen in regions 160-218 and 743-854.

The germline V gene (reference sequence) gives CDR1 as MNHEY and CDR2 as SMNVEV. The CDR3 has 15 amino acids, counting the end cysteine and phenylalanine. CDR3 DNA only is kept here, 45 bases in frame from base 1. Ends trimmed: V by 2 bases, J by 3 bases; bases unmatched to a gene: 6. To note about this clone: Its antigen is unknown. No much larger clone exists at a distance of one base, and base qualities are not known.

Reading the label with the study, this specimen's time point is: about 28 days (+/-7) after the second vaccine dose. AZD1222 recipients whose second dose came at about 4 weeks and those whose second dose came at about 12 weeks were combined into one group, since spike-specific TCR depth and breadth did not differ between the two schedules. The vaccinee samples were drawn from two UK trials, COV001 and COV002, one of which was a single-blind randomized controlled phase 2/3 trial testing AZD1222 (ChAdOx1 nCoV-19) in healthy adults. Trial participant PBMC samples were collected at day 0 and day 28 after the second dose for TCRbeta chain sequencing. The CDR3 regions of human TCRbeta chains were analyzed by immunosequencing. The original pipeline was this. TCRs in the repertoires were matched against a reference library of SARS-CoV-2-specific TCRs that had been generated with the MIRA antigen-specificity platform. Breadth meant the fraction of unique TCRs that were SARS-CoV-2-associated, whereas depth meant the fraction of total T cells that were SARS-CoV-2-associated. Using the MIRA data, every spike-specific TCR was mapped to the spike region that the TCR reacted to and assigned to either a CD4 or a CD8 class. Log10-transformed breadth and depth values were compared by one-way ANOVA with Sidak's multiple comparisons tests. TCRdb re-hosts the immuneACCESS table, in-frame sequences only. Its copies lack some clones; in the studies checked, an unresolved V gene accounts for under half of them, and the cause for the rest is not known. D and trimming come from the DNA, and the V and J calls and clone size come from that table. The sample contains over 150,000 clones, around 87% of them found a single time. The ten largest clonotypes hold about 4.5% of the sample.

Here the chain combines TRBV27 and TRBJ1-1, and TRBD1 aligns with 7 junction nucleotides. This TCR derives from an adult who received the AZD1222 COVID-19 vaccine. The sample was peripheral blood, taken 28 days after the second AZD1222 dose. The DNA reads as follows: TGTGCCAGCAGTTTAGGGGTCAGGGGGGACACTGAAGCTTTCTTT. Translation gives CASSLGVRGDTEAFF.